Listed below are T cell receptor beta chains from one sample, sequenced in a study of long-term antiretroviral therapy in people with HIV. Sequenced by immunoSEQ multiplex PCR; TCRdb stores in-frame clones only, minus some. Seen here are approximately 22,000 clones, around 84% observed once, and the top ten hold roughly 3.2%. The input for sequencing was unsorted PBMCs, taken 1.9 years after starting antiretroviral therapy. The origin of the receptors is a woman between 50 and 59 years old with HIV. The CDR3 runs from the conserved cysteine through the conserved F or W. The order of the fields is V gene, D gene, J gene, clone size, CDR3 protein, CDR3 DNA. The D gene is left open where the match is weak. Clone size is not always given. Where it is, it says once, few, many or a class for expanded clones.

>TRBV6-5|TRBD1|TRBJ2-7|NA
CASSSGGAEQYF
TGTGCCAGCAGTTCAGGGGGCGCCGAGCAGTACTTC
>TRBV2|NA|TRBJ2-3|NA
CASSEGGVGVLTDTQYF
TGTGCCAGCAGTGAAGGGGGCGTGGGGGTATTGACAGATACGCAGTATTTT
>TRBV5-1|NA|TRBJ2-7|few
CASSLGRTGYEQYF
TGCGCCAGCAGCTTGGGGAGGACCGGCTACGAGCAGTACTTC
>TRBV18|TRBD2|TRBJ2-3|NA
CASSPGTIPDTQYF
TGTGCCAGCTCACCCGGGACTATTCCCGATACGCAGTATTTT
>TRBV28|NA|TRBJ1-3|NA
CASSFTPPGRAPGNTIYF
TGTGCCAGCAGTTTCACCCCGCCGGGTCGGGCTCCTGGAAACACCATATATTTT
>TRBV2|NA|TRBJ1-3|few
CASSFRQAGNTIYF
TGTGCCAGCAGTTTTAGACAGGCTGGAAACACCATATATTTT
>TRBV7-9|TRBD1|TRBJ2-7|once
CASSSGTGYHEQYF
TGTGCCAGCAGCTCCGGGACAGGTTACCACGAGCAGTACTTC
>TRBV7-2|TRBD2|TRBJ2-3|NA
CASSSQTLAGPTDTQYF
TGTGCCAGCAGCTCCCAGACCCTAGCGGGGCCCACAGATACGCAGTATTTT
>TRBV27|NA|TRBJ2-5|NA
CASSLSTFGGETQYF
TGTGCCAGCAGTTTATCGACGTTTGGCGGAGAGACCCAGTACTTC
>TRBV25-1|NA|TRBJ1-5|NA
CASTAGTNQPQHF
TGTGCCAGCACAGCAGGGACCAATCAGCCCCAGCATTTT
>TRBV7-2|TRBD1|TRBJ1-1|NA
CASSPEPGTGQAFF
TGTGCCAGCAGCCCGGAACCCGGGACAGGGCAAGCTTTCTTT
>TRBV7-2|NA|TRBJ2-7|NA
CASSLGSAEQYF
TGTGCCAGCAGCTTAGGTTCGGCCGAGCAGTACTTC
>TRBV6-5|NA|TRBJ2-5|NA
CASSDLQGQGETQYF
TGTGCCAGCAGTGACTTACAGGGCCAGGGAGAGACCCAGTACTTC
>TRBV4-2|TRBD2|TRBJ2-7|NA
CASSQEPSGGYEQYF
TGTGCCAGCAGCCAAGAACCTAGCGGGGGCTACGAGCAGTACTTC
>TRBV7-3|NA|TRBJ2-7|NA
CASSLGTGMPYEQYF
TGTGCCAGCAGCTTAGGAACAGGGATGCCCTACGAGCAGTACTTC
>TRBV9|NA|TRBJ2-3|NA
CASSELQRKADTQYF
TGTGCCAGCAGCGAGCTCCAGAGGAAAGCAGATACGCAGTATTTT
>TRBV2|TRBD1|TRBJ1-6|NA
CASSGTGSSGSPLHF
TGTGCCAGCAGTGGGACAGGGTCGTCGGGTTCACCCCTCCACTTT
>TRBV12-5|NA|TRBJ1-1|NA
CASGSWTENTEAFF
TGTGCTAGTGGTTCCTGGACAGAGAACACTGAAGCTTTCTTT
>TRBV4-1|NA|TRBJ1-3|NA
CASSQPTGLPGNTIYF
TGCGCCAGCAGCCAACCAACCGGGCTACCTGGAAACACCATATATTTT
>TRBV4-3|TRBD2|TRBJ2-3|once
CASSPSGGATDTQYF
TGCGCCAGCAGCCCAAGCGGGGGGGCGACAGATACGCAGTATTTT
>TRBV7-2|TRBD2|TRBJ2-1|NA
CASSPRRGGLEQFF
TGTGCCAGCAGCCCTCGGCGGGGGGGCCTTGAGCAGTTCTTC
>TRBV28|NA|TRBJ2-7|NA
CASSTRRGRNEQYF
TGTGCCAGCAGTACCCGACGGGGTAGAAACGAGCAGTACTTC
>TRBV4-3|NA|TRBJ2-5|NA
CASSRLVGVQETQYF
TGCGCCAGCAGCCGACTAGTGGGGGTCCAAGAGACCCAGTACTTC
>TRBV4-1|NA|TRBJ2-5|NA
CASSPVHHQETQYF
TGCGCCAGCAGCCCCGTGCACCACCAAGAGACCCAGTACTTC
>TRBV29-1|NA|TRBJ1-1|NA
CSVDGGGRMTEAFF
TGCAGCGTTGACGGGGGAGGCAGGATGACTGAAGCTTTCTTT
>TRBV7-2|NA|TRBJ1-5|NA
CASSIGQNQPQHF
TGTGCCAGCAGCATCGGACAGAATCAGCCCCAGCATTTT
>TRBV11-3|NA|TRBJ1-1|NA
CASSLKMNTEAFF
TGTGCCAGCAGCTTGAAGATGAACACTGAAGCTTTCTTT
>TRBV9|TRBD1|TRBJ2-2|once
CASSDPGTGNTGELFF
TGTGCCAGCAGCGACCCCGGGACAGGGAACACCGGGGAGCTGTTTTTT
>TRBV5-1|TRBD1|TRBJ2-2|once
CASHTPPGQDNTGELFF
TGCGCCAGTCACACTCCGCCGGGACAGGATAACACCGGGGAGCTGTTTTTT
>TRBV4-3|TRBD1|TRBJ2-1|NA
CASSQEWQGAGNEQFF
TGCGCCAGCAGCCAAGAATGGCAGGGGGCTGGGAATGAGCAGTTCTTC
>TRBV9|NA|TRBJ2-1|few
CASSPRRDGYNEQFF
TGTGCCAGCAGCCCCCGACGGGACGGCTACAATGAGCAGTTCTTC
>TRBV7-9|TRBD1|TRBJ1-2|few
CASGGTVYGYTF
TGTGCCAGCGGAGGGACAGTGTATGGCTACACCTTC
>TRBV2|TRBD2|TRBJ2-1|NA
CACRPGLAGVGQFF
TGTGCCTGTCGACCGGGACTAGCGGGGGTTGGACAGTTCTTC
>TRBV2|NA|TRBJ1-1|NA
CASSKGLMNTEAFF
TGTGCCAGCAGTAAGGGACTGATGAACACTGAAGCTTTCTTT
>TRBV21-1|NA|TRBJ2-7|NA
CASSIDGPERRRIMSYEQYF
TGTGCCAGCAGCATCGATGGGCCCGAACGACGCCGGATTATGTCCTACGAGCAGTACTTC
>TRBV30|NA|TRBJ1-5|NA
CAWNGGTLGNQPQHF
TGTGCCTGGAACGGAGGGACATTGGGCAATCAGCCCCAGCATTTT
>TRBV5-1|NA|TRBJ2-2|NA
CASSLVTGPNTGELFF
TGCGCCAGCAGCTTGGTCACAGGGCCTAACACCGGGGAGCTGTTTTTT
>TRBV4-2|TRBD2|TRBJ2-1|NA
CASSHVLGLASGEQFF
TGTGCCAGCAGCCATGTTTTGGGACTAGCGTCAGGGGAGCAGTTCTTC
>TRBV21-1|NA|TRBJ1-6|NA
CASSKSSTGGRNSPLHF
TGTGCCAGCAGCAAAAGTTCGACAGGGGGCCGTAATTCACCCCTCCACTTT
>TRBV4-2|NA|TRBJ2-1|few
CASSQGVSYNEQFF
TGTGCCAGCAGCCAAGGGGTCAGCTACAATGAGCAGTTCTTC
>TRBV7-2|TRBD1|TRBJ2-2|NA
CASSPRTGGAAGELFF
TGTGCCAGCAGCCCTCGGACAGGGGGCGCAGCCGGGGAGCTGTTTTTT
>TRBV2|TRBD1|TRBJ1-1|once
CASRSRVDRGPTEAFF
TGTGCCAGCAGGTCCAGGGTGGACAGGGGGCCCACTGAAGCTTTCTTT
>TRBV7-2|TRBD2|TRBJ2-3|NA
CASSISGDWGTDTQYF
TGTGCCAGCAGCATTAGCGGGGACTGGGGCACAGATACGCAGTATTTT
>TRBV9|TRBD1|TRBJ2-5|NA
CASNLRGPGETQYF
TGTGCCAGCAACTTAAGGGGGCCGGGGGAGACCCAGTACTTC
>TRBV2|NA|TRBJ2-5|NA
CASSEAGIQYF
TGTGCCAGCAGTGAAGCAGGGATCCAGTACTTC
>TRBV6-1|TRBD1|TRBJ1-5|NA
CATFSGTGGNQPQHF
TGTGCCACATTCTCCGGGACAGGGGGCAATCAGCCCCAGCATTTT
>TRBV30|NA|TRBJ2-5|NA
CAWTRGFGETQYF
TGTGCCTGGACGAGGGGTTTCGGGGAGACCCAGTACTTC
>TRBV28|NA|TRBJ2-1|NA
CASSLSMGSSNQQFF
TGTGCCAGCAGTTTAAGTATGGGTAGCTCGAACCAGCAGTTCTTC
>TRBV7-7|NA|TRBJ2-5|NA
CASSSGRRSETQYF
TGTGCCAGCAGCTCGGGACGGCGGTCGGAGACCCAGTACTTC
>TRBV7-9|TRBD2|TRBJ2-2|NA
CASSSGPAGSGELFF
TGTGCCAGCAGCTCGGGACCAGCGGGATCCGGGGAGCTGTTTTTT
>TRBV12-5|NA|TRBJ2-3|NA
CASGLKGTQYF
TGTGCTAGTGGTTTAAAGGGTACGCAGTATTTT
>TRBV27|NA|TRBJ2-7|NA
CASSFRGNSYEQYF
TGTGCCAGCAGTTTTAGGGGGAACTCCTACGAGCAGTACTTC
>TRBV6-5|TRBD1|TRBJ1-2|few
CASQGTGVTYGYTF
TGTGCCAGCCAAGGGACAGGGGTTACCTATGGCTACACCTTC